The subject of this entry is one T cell receptor (beta chain). Germline CDR1 SGHTA, CDR2 FQGNSA. This CDR3 contains 15 residues. The V segment lost 6 bases and the J segment 5 bases; nucleotides outside the gene matches: 10. This sample was included in a study of blood T cell repertoires in COVID-19. The data were produced by immunoSEQ multiplex PCR, yet TCRdb's version contains in-frame clones alone and is incomplete. The repertoire includes about 240,000 clones, roughly four fifths of them detected once, and more than 8% sits in the top ten. The chain recombines TRBV7-2 with TRBJ2-5; 9 positions match TRBD1. This receptor was taken from an elderly woman with acute or convalescent COVID-19. The sequenced material came from peripheral blood. CDR3 region: CASSQDRGSLETQYF. CDR3 coding DNA: TGTGCCAGCAGTCAGGACAGGGGATCCTTGGAGACCCAGTACTTC.